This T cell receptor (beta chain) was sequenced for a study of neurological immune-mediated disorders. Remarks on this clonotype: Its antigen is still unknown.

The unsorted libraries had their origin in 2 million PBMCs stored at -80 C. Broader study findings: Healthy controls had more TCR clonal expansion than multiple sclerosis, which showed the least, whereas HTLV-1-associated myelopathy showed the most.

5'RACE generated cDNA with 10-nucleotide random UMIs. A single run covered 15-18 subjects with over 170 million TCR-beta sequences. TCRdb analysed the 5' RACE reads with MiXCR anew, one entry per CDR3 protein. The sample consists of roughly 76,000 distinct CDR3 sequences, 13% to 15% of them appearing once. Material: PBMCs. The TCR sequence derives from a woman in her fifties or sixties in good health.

The CDR3 region is CATSDPPGQGDGYTF. The CDR3 DNA reads TGTGCCACCAGTGATCCTCCGGGACAGGGGGATGGCTACACCTTC. V is TRBV24-1 and J is TRBJ1-2; the match to TRBD1 covers 11 bases. V was pared by 3 bases and J by 6 bases, with 5 bases of the junction left unmatched. The CDR3 has 15 residues. Germline CDR1 and CDR2: KGHDR and SFDVKD.